These 27 T cell receptor beta chains were sequenced from one sample in a study of blood T cell repertoires in COVID-19. This table comes from immunoSEQ multiplex PCR, and its TCRdb copy is limited to in-frame clones, with some not included. The sample lists 200,000 to 250,000 clones; 82% were seen once. Sequencing input: peripheral blood. The origin of the receptors is a woman aged 18-29 years with acute or convalescent COVID-19.

The chain couples TRBV9 to TRBJ2-7, with D perhaps matching TRBD1 (6 bases). The CDR3 runs 14 residues. The V and J ends lost 3 bases and 0 bases respectively, with 10 bases between them. Germline V gives CDR1 SGDLS, CDR2 YYNGEE. CDR3 amino acids: CASSARDISYEQYF. As DNA, the CDR3 is TGTGCCAGCAGCGCCCGGGACATCTCCTACGAGCAGTACTTC.

The chain combines TRBV19 with TRBJ2-3, with 7 bases matching TRBD2. The CDR3 is made up of 15 amino acids. Germline CDR1 and CDR2: LNHDA and SQIVND (reference sequence). Trimming removed 7 bases from V and 2 bases from J; junction bases left unmatched: 9. The CDR3 region is CASTDVAGVTDTQYF. The CDR3 DNA follows: TGTGCCAGTACCGATGTGGCGGGAGTCACAGATACGCAGTATTTT.

V usage is TRBV30 and J usage is TRBJ1-4; TRBD1 might be the D (6 bases). The germline V gene has CDR1 GTSNPN and CDR2 SVGIG (reference sequence). The CDR3 has 14 amino acids. Trimming left V 5 bases short and J 7 bases short, with 17 bases between. The CDR3 loop is CAWGSTGLSEKLFF. The CDR3 DNA sequence: TGTGCCTGGGGTTCGACAGGCCTAAGTGAAAAACTGTTTTTT.

The chain is built from TRBV6-5 and TRBJ1-5, with D possibly being TRBD1 (6 bases). The CDR3 totals 15 residues. The V gene lost 2 bases and the J gene lost 3 bases, with 11 bases spanning the gap. Germline CDR1 and CDR2: MNHEY and SVGAGI. CDR3 coding DNA: TGTGCCAGCAGTTACCCGACAGGCCTCAATCAGCCCCAGCATTTT. Protein product: CASSYPTGLNQPQHF.

The chain couples TRBV7-2 to TRBJ2-3, with 14 bases aligning to TRBD2. The CDR3 runs 18 residues. J gave up 3 bases and V 3 bases, and 8 bases lay outside the gene matches. Germline CDR1 SGHTA, CDR2 FQGNSA. The CDR3 DNA is TGTGCCAGCAGCTTTGCTCCGGGACTAGCGGGAGTTACAGATACGCAGTATTTT. Its translation: CASSFAPGLAGVTDTQYF.

The count of this clone is one. J is TRBJ2-7 and V is TRBV5-4, with 8 nucleotides matching TRBD2. Trimming at V came to 0 bases and at J to 4 bases, leaving 3 bases not matched to a gene. Per the germline V gene, CDR1 is SGHNT and CDR2 is YYREEE (reference sequence). CDR3 length equals 14 residues. CDR3 coding DNA: TGTGCCAGCAGCTTGGATCCTAGCGGGTACGAGCAGTACTTC. Translation: CASSLDPSGYEQYF.

V gene TRBV14 combines with J gene TRBJ2-1; D perhaps matches TRBD2 (7 bases). The V gene lost 1 base and the J gene lost 6 bases, with 10 bases spanning the gap. The CDR3 totals 14 residues. Germline assignment: CDR1 SGHDN and CDR2 FVKESK. The CDR3 nucleotides are TGTGCCAGCAGCCAAGGGGGGGGCGGCAATGAGCAGTTCTTC. It encodes CASSQGGGGNEQFF.

In DNA, the CDR3 is TGTGCCAGCAGTCAAGGACACGTGGACACGGCCTTTTGTATCACCTACGAGCAGTACTTC. Protein: CASSQGHVDTAFCITYEQYF. This sequence joins TRBV27 and TRBJ2-7, with a weak D call TRBD1 (5 bases). The CDR3 consists of 20 residues. CDR1 and CDR2 from the germline V gene are MNHEY and SMNVEV (reference sequence). V gave up 5 bases and J gave up 2 bases, with 31 bases separating them.

Concerning this clone itself: Other nucleotide sequences from this sample produce the same CDR3. The chain recombines TRBV3-1 (or the pseudogene TRBV3-2) with TRBJ1-1; D might be TRBD1 (5 bases). V dropped 6 bases and J dropped 5 bases, with 7 bases sitting between them. This CDR3 region has 11 residues. CDR1 and CDR2 (germline): LGHDT, YNNKEL (reference sequence). CDR3 nucleotides: TGTGCCAGCAGGGGGGGTACTGAAGCTTTCTTT. Its translation is CASRGGTEAFF.

The chain is built from TRBV11-2 and TRBJ2-1; 7 nucleotides match TRBD2. In germline, CDR1 is SGHAT, CDR2 FQNNGV. V was pared by 3 bases and J by 10 bases, with 6 bases of the junction left unmatched. The CDR3 has 13 amino acids. The DNA of the CDR3 is TGTGCCAGCAGCTTTAGTTCCGGGGGGGAGCAGTTCTTC. As protein: CASSFSSGGEQFF.

The rearrangement uses TRBV4-3 and TRBJ2-3; D is possibly TRBD1 (5 bases). V dropped 0 bases and J dropped 0 bases, with 10 bases sitting between them. There are 16 residues in the CDR3. Looked up from germline, CDR1 is LGHNA and CDR2 is YSLEER. The CDR3: CASSQDIGQSTDTQYF. CDR3 DNA: TGCGCCAGCAGCCAAGACATAGGACAAAGCACAGATACGCAGTATTTT.

Remarks on this clone: Distinct nucleotide sequences in the sample also encode this CDR3. The chain recombines TRBV29-1 with TRBJ1-1, with a possible D match to TRBD1 (6 bases). The CDR3 covers 13 residues. CDR1 and CDR2 from the germline V gene are SQVTM and ANQGSEA. Trimming took off 4 bases at V and 0 bases at J, with 9 bases between the two ends. DNA of the CDR3: TGCAGCGTTGCAGGACAGTTGAACACTGAAGCTTTCTTT. It encodes CSVAGQLNTEAFF.

The chain joins TRBV10-2 to TRBJ2-7; the match to TRBD2 covers 7 bases. Germline V gives CDR1 WSHSY, CDR2 SAAADI. The CDR3 covers 15 residues. V shed 2 bases and J 4 bases; nucleotides not matched to a gene: 8. DNA of the CDR3: TGCGCCAGCAGTGAGGTGGGAGGGCGCGGGTACGAGCAGTACTTC. Residues: CASSEVGGRGYEQYF.

The rearrangement links TRBV10-3 to TRBJ2-7; no firm D call. This CDR3 is 13 amino acids long. Trimming took off 0 bases at V and 9 bases at J, with 12 bases between the two ends. In germline, CDR1 is ENHRY, CDR2 SYGVKD. DNA of the CDR3: TGTGCCATCAGTGAGTCGGTTGCCGCGTCGCAGTACTTC. It codes for CAISESVAASQYF.

A few counts support this clone. This chain links TRBV30 with TRBJ1-4, with 7 bases fitting TRBD1. The CDR3 totals 13 residues. CDR1 GTSNPN and CDR2 SVGIG come from the germline V gene (reference sequence). The junction had 8 bases not matched to a gene; V was cut back by 5 bases and J by 8 bases. CDR3 DNA: TGTGCCTGGGAGTTAGGACAGGCCGAAAAACTGTTTTTT. Translating gives CAWELGQAEKLFF.

The J gene is TRBJ2-2, the V gene TRBV21-1; TRBD1, the table's D call, lacks a check against the DNA. TRBV21-1 is assigned pseudogene status. The CDR3 runs to 12 residues. CDR3 DNA: TGTGCCAGCAGCATCATGTTCGGGGAGCTGTTTTTT. Its protein product is CASSIMFGELFF.

This chain uses TRBV5-1 with TRBJ2-5, with 12 bases identical to TRBD2. Germline values: CDR1 SGHRS, CDR2 YFSETQ. V trimming: 6 bases; J trimming: 5 bases; junction bases outside the gene matches: 5. The CDR3 contains 14 residues. The CDR3 is CASTSGRAWETQYF. CDR3 nucleotide sequence: TGCGCCAGCACTAGCGGGAGGGCCTGGGAGACCCAGTACTTC.

The V and J genes are TRBV6-8 and TRBJ1-2; D is possibly TRBD1 (5 bases). Trimming took 8 bases from V and 4 from J, leaving 17 bases between them. The CDR3 totals 14 residues. Germline V gene data show CDR1 as MNHGY and CDR2 as SAAAGT. CDR3 sequence reads: CASRKRGGLYGYTF. For the CDR3, the DNA is TGTGCCAGCCGAAAAAGGGGAGGCCTCTATGGCTACACCTTC.

The J gene is TRBJ2-7, the V gene TRBV7-9; TRBD2 matches 10 bases. Germline V gives CDR1 SEHNR, CDR2 FQNEAQ (reference sequence). The CDR3 has 15 residues. Trimming took 0 bases from V and 7 from J; bases not matched to a gene: 6. The CDR3 spells CASSLALAGVNEQYF. The CDR3 coding sequence is TGTGCCAGCAGCTTAGCTCTAGCGGGAGTAAATGAGCAGTACTTC.

The gene calls are TRBV27 and TRBJ2-1; D is unresolved. V was clipped by 2 bases and J by 9 bases, with 11 bases between them. The CDR3 sequence is 13 residues long. Per the germline V gene, CDR1 is MNHEY and CDR2 is SMNVEV (reference sequence). DNA of the CDR3: TGTGCCAGCAGTTTAGTGGTCAGGCGTGAGCAGTTCTTC. Residues: CASSLVVRREQFF.

The CDR3 coding sequence is TGTGCCAGCAGTTTTGGACAGCATGGCTACACCTTC. Encoded protein: CASSFGQHGYTF. J is TRBJ1-2 and V is TRBV28; tentative D call: TRBD1 (6 bases). Germline V lookup: CDR1 MDHEN, CDR2 SYDVKM. With 3 bases removed from V and 6 bases from J, the gap between germline ends came to 8 bases. The CDR3 has 12 amino acids.

This chain joins TRBV4-3 and TRBJ2-7; 9 positions match TRBD2. Germline V gene lookup returns CDR1 LGHNA and CDR2 YSLEER. Trimming removed 3 bases from V and 1 base from J; junction bases left unmatched: 7. There are 16 residues in the CDR3. CDR3 region: CASSHQLAGWSYEQYF. CDR3 DNA: TGCGCCAGCAGCCACCAACTAGCGGGTTGGTCCTACGAGCAGTACTTC.

The V gene is TRBV27, the J gene TRBJ2-2; D perhaps matches TRBD1 (6 bases). CDR3 size: 16 residues. From germline, CDR1 is MNHEY and CDR2 SMNVEV (reference sequence). The V and J ends lost 8 bases and 0 bases respectively, with 16 bases between them. The chain's CDR3 is CASRTFYRANTGELFF. CDR3 coding DNA: TGTGCCAGCCGAACTTTCTACAGGGCGAACACCGGGGAGCTGTTTTTT.

The J gene is TRBJ2-7, the V gene TRBV2; unclear D gene. Looked up from germline, CDR1 is SNHLY and CDR2 is FYNNEI. V gave up 6 bases and J gave up 3 bases, with 9 bases separating them. The CDR3 covers 12 residues. CDR3 amino acids: CASSPGLYEQYF. The CDR3 coding sequence is TGTGCCAGCAGCCCAGGCCTCTACGAGCAGTACTTC.

The rearrangement joins TRBV29-1 to TRBJ1-1; no reliable D call. The germline gives CDR1 SQVTM, CDR2 ANQGSEA. This CDR3 has 12 amino acids. Trimming left V 7 bases short and J 1 base short, with 10 bases between. CDR3 loop: CSAGLGNTEAFF. Here the CDR3 DNA reads TGCAGCGCCGGACTGGGGAACACTGAAGCTTTCTTT.

This clone appeared once. V and J are TRBV6-5 and TRBJ1-5; possibly TRBD1 for D (5 bases). This CDR3 is 15 amino acids long. Trimming took off 6 bases at V and 3 bases at J, with 15 bases between the two ends. The germline V gene encodes CDR1 MNHEY and CDR2 SVGAGI. The CDR3 DNA reads as TGTGCCAGCAGCCAAACCGCAGGGTTCAATCAGCCCCAGCATTTT. Translated: CASSQTAGFNQPQHF.

The J gene is TRBJ2-1, the V gene TRBV3-1 (or the pseudogene TRBV3-2); 11 nucleotides match TRBD2. The junction had 17 bases not matched to a gene; V was cut back by 4 bases and J by 12 bases. CDR1 is LGHDT and CDR2 is YNNKEL in the germline V gene (reference sequence). CDR3 size: 17 residues. CDR3 sequence (DNA): TGTGCCAGCAGCCGTTTAGCGGGAGGGCCATCCTATGGAGTGCAGTTCTTC. Translated, it gives CASSRLAGGPSYGVQFF.